These 24 T cell receptor beta chains came from one sample sequenced in a study of graft-versus-host responses after intestinal transplantation. Their target antigens are unknown. Method: immunoSEQ multiplex PCR; TCRdb's copy keeps in-frame clones and lacks some. The sample records approximately 75,000 clones, 94% being singletons. Sequenced material: unstimulated CD8+ T cells sorted from spleen or lymph node cells, taken before intestinal transplant. All receptors derive from a human donor who received an intestinal transplant.

The chain has TRBV7-8 and TRBJ2-5, with D maybe TRBD1 (6 bases). V lost 2 bases, J lost 5 bases, and 21 bases lay in between. CDR1 and CDR2 (germline): SGHVS, FQNEAQ. CDR3 length: 17 residues. CDR3 DNA sequence: TGTGCCAGCAGCTTAAGCCTCGGGGTCAGGGGACGCGAGACCCAGTACTTC. Translated: CASSLSLGVRGRETQYF.

The chain joins TRBV7-6 to TRBJ1-1; 10 bases are shared with TRBD1. This CDR3 spans 16 amino acids. V was clipped by 3 bases and J by 1 base; unmatched bases: 5. Germline assignment: CDR1 SGHVS and CDR2 FNYEAQ. The chain's CDR3 is CASSLTGQGTNTEAFF. The CDR3 DNA reads as TGTGCCAGCAGCTTGACGGGACAGGGGACGAACACTGAAGCTTTCTTT.

This chain connects TRBV4-1 to TRBJ2-1; D is unresolved. V was cut by 1 base and J by 4 bases, with 8 bases left in between. From germline, CDR1 is MGHRA and CDR2 YSYEKL. CDR3 length: 14 residues. Here the CDR3 reads CASSQGESYNEQFF. The CDR3 coding sequence is TGCGCCAGCAGCCAAGGCGAGAGTTACAATGAGCAGTTCTTC.

The chain links TRBV7-9 to TRBJ1-3; D is undetermined. Germline-derived CDR1 and CDR2 are SEHNR and FQNEAQ (reference sequence). CDR3 size: 16 residues. V gave up 0 bases and J gave up 3 bases, with 12 bases separating them. The CDR3, as DNA: TGTGCCAGCAGCTTAGCCCAGAGGTCGGATGGAAACACCATATATTTT. This encodes CASSLAQRSDGNTIYF.

In its sample, this clone was seen once. This chain uses TRBV4-1 with TRBJ2-5; 8 nucleotides line up with TRBD2. This CDR3 is 16 amino acids long. The ends lost 1 base at V and 9 bases at J; junction bases unmatched: 13. Germline-derived CDR1 and CDR2 are MGHRA and YSYEKL. DNA of the CDR3: TGCGCCAGCAGCCAAGGGATCGCGGGAGGCGAGGGGGCCCAGTACTTC. It translates to CASSQGIAGGEGAQYF.

V is TRBV7-8 and J is TRBJ2-1; possibly TRBD2 for D (5 bases). The CDR3 is 17 residues long. Trimming removed 5 bases from V and 10 bases from J, with 27 bases in between. The germline V gene has CDR1 SGHVS and CDR2 FQNEAQ. The CDR3 region has the DNA TGTGCCAGCAGCCCACTAGTCCCTAGCTACGCCCCACACGAGCAGTTCTTC. It yields the protein CASSPLVPSYAPHEQFF. Filled out from reference TRBV7-8 and TRBJ2-1, the complete variable domain reads GAGVSQSPRYKVAKRGQDVALRCDPISGHVSLFWYQQALGQGPEFLTYFQNEAQLDKSGLPSDRFFAERPEGSVSTLKIQRTQQEDSAVYLCASSPLVPSYAPHEQFFGPGTRLTVL.

The chain combines TRBV6-5 with TRBJ1-1; unclear D gene. CDR1 is MNHEY, CDR2 SVGAGI, per germline. The CDR3 has 16 amino acids. V gave up 0 bases and J gave up 4 bases, with 15 bases separating them. CDR3 amino acids: CASSYSMLSRSTEAFF. The CDR3 DNA reads TGTGCCAGCAGTTACTCGATGTTATCGAGGAGCACTGAAGCTTTCTTT.

The chain employs TRBV28 and TRBJ1-2, with 9 bases identical to TRBD1. This CDR3 spans 15 amino acids. V lost 3 bases to trimming and J lost 6 bases; unmatched junction nucleotides: 8. The germline V gene encodes CDR1 MDHEN and CDR2 SYDVKM. CDR3 bases: TGTGCCAGCAGTTTTGGGACAGGGACCCTGGATGGCTACACCTTC. It specifies CASSFGTGTLDGYTF.

In nucleotides, the CDR3 is TGCGCCAGCAGCGGGGACTTTCCGGGGGCCTATGGCTACACCTTC. Translating gives CASSGDFPGAYGYTF. V is TRBV5-1 and J is TRBJ1-2; D perhaps matches TRBD1 (6 bases). This CDR3 is built from 15 residues. CDR1 is SGHRS, CDR2 YFSETQ, per germline. V was trimmed by 4 bases and J by 4 bases, leaving 17 bases between them.

V gene TRBV9 combines with J gene TRBJ2-1, with 12 bases that match TRBD2. This CDR3 has 16 residues. V shed 4 bases and J 6 bases; nucleotides not matched to a gene: 8. In germline, CDR1 is SGDLS, CDR2 YYNGEE. CDR3 bases: TGTGCCAGCAGCACAGAACCGGGACTAGCGGGCAATGAGCAGTTCTTC. Amino acids: CASSTEPGLAGNEQFF.

This rearrangement joins TRBV5-1 to TRBJ2-7; 9 bases match TRBD2. Per the germline V gene, CDR1 is SGHRS and CDR2 is YFSETQ. V lost 3 bases to trimming and J lost 3 bases; unmatched junction nucleotides: 10. This CDR3 has 16 residues. The CDR3 nucleotides read TGCGCCAGCAGCTGGTGGCTAGCGGGACTCGGCTACGAGCAGTACTTC. Translation gives CASSWWLAGLGYEQYF.

This clone was observed a single time. V and J are TRBV7-9 and TRBJ1-4, with TRBD1 matching over 12 bases. CDR1 SEHNR and CDR2 FQNEAQ come from the germline V gene (reference sequence). The CDR3 loop spans 19 amino acids. The V gene end was trimmed by 4 bases and the J gene end by 0 bases; junction bases not matched to a gene: 9. The CDR3 sequence: CASSSGQGASSSTNEKLFF. The CDR3 coding sequence is TGTGCCAGCAGCTCGGGACAGGGGGCTAGTTCGTCAACTAATGAAAAACTGTTTTTT.

This clone was recorded only once. Here the CDR3 reads CASSLEREGPGETQYF. The DNA of the CDR3 is TGTGCCAGCAGCTTAGAGCGGGAGGGCCCGGGGGAGACCCAGTACTTC. The chain has TRBV7-2 and TRBJ2-5; TRBD2 aligns across 10 bases. The J segment lost 5 bases and the V segment lost 1 base, leaving 7 bases of the junction unmatched. CDR1 is SGHTA and CDR2 is FQGNSA in the germline V gene. The CDR3 is 16 amino acids.

This chain links TRBV19 with TRBJ1-2; 9 bases agree with TRBD1. Germline V gives CDR1 LNHDA, CDR2 SQIVND (reference sequence). CDR3 length: 15 residues. J lost 4 bases, V lost 8 bases, and 11 bases had no gene match. The CDR3 nucleotides are TGTGCCAGTTCGGAACAGGGGGCTATACTCTATGGCTACACCTTC. Its protein is CASSEQGAILYGYTF.

The CDR3 DNA sequence: TGCGCCAGCAGCTTGGCAGCTAGCGGAGTCAGCACAGATACGCAGTATTTT. Its translation: CASSLAASGVSTDTQYF. The chain uses TRBV5-1 and TRBJ2-3, with 7 bases aligning to TRBD2. Losses at the gene ends were 0 bases for V and 0 bases for J; bases not matched to a gene: 7. CDR1 is SGHRS and CDR2 is YFSETQ in the germline V gene. CDR3 length equals 17 residues.

The genes are TRBV5-4 and TRBJ1-1; D unclear. Per the germline V gene, CDR1 is SGHNT and CDR2 is YYREEE (reference sequence). Trimming left V 0 bases short and J 7 bases short, with 10 bases between. The CDR3 has 13 amino acids. The CDR3 region is CASSLAEKLEAFF. As DNA, the CDR3 is TGTGCCAGCAGCTTGGCCGAAAAACTTGAAGCTTTCTTT.

V usage is TRBV7-9 and J usage is TRBJ2-7, with D possibly TRBD2 on 6 matching bases. Deletions cut 5 bases from V and 4 bases from J, with 21 bases between. Germline-derived CDR1 and CDR2 are SEHNR and FQNEAQ (reference sequence). The CDR3 consists of 16 residues. In nucleotides, the CDR3 is TGTGCCAGCAGCCACTTCGGGTCAAACGGGACTTACGAGCAGTACTTC. This encodes CASSHFGSNGTYEQYF.

In DNA form, the CDR3 reads TGCGCCAGCAGCCCTGGCAACAATGAGCAGTTCTTC. Its translation is CASSPGNNEQFF. This sequence joins TRBV5-1 and TRBJ2-1; D remains ambiguous. Trimming left V 4 bases short and J 5 bases short, with 7 bases between. CDR1 and CDR2 (germline): SGHRS, YFSETQ. CDR3 length equals 12 residues.

With regard to this clone: Other DNA sequences in the same sample also yield this CDR3. V is TRBV19 and J is TRBJ1-5; weak D call: TRBD1 (6 bases). The length of the CDR3 is 16 residues. Looked up from germline, CDR1 is LNHDA and CDR2 is SQIVND (reference sequence). The V and J ends lost 5 bases and 4 bases respectively, with 18 bases between them. DNA for the CDR3: TGTGCCAGTAGTTCCAGGACAGCTTATAGTAATCAGCCCCAGCATTTT. The encoded protein is CASSSRTAYSNQPQHF.

CDR3 protein: CASSLLTRGRSPLHF. The DNA for the CDR3 is TGTGCCAGCAGCTTACTGACAAGGGGTCGGTCACCCCTCCACTTT. The genes are TRBV7-2 and TRBJ1-6; TRBD1 might be the D (5 bases). Germline CDR1 SGHTA, CDR2 FQGNSA. The CDR3 loop spans 15 amino acids. V was clipped by 2 bases and J by 10 bases, with 15 bases between them.

The CDR3 nucleotides read TGTGCCGTGGTACAGGGGGCGACCGGGGAGCTGTTTTTT. This gives the protein CAVVQGATGELFF. The chain joins TRBV2 to TRBJ2-2; 9 nucleotides align to TRBD1. The CDR3 sequence is 13 residues long. Unmatched junction bases numbered 6, after V lost 11 bases and J lost 5 bases. Germline lookup yields CDR1 SNHLY and CDR2 FYNNEI.

The chain links TRBV15 to TRBJ2-6; 7 bases align to TRBD1. V dropped 5 bases and J dropped 0; count of bases not matched to a gene: 7. CDR1 is LNHNV, CDR2 YYDKDF, per germline (reference sequence). The CDR3 is 17 residues long. CDR3 sequence: CATSSSGQISGANVLTF. The CDR3 DNA follows: TGTGCCACCAGCTCCTCGGGACAGATCTCTGGGGCCAACGTCCTGACTTTC.

V is TRBV1 and J is TRBJ2-2; the table calls TRBD2, which could not be checked here. TRBV1 is classified as a pseudogene. There are 20 residues in the CDR3. The CDR3 loop is CTSSQPTPWTSGSPAGELFF. CDR3 DNA sequence: TGCACCAGCAGCCAACCCACACCTTGGACTAGCGGGAGTCCCGCCGGGGAGCTGTTTTTT.

This chain uses TRBV7-9 with TRBJ2-7; maybe TRBD1 (5 bases). The length of the CDR3 is 11 residues. CDR1 and CDR2 (germline): SEHNR, FQNEAQ (reference sequence). Deletions cut 3 bases from V and 11 bases from J, with 11 bases between. The CDR3 is CASSFPDNEYF. In DNA, the CDR3 is TGTGCCAGCAGCTTCCCGGACAACGAGTACTTC.